This paragraph covers one T cell receptor beta chain sequence. TCRdb independently ran MiXCR on the reads; one entry per CDR3 protein. Altogether around 440,000 distinct CDR3 sequences are present, about 11% being singletons, with the ten largest covering more than 8.5%. V was shortened by 0 bases and J by 6 bases, with 7 bases between the two germline ends. Looked up from germline, CDR1 is SGHRS and CDR2 is YFSETQ. The CDR3 spans 13 residues. The data belong to a study of T cell repertoires in cytomegalovirus infection. The chain combines TRBV5-1 with TRBJ2-4, with D tentatively TRBD1 or TRBD2 (5 bases each). Sample: PBMCs. The sequence was obtained from a human donor in good health (CMV status not recorded). Some clones in this sample may be carry-over from other donors' samples. The DNA for the CDR3 is TGCGCCAGCAGCTTGGTGGGGGTAAACATTCAGTACTTC. Residues: CASSLVGVNIQYF.